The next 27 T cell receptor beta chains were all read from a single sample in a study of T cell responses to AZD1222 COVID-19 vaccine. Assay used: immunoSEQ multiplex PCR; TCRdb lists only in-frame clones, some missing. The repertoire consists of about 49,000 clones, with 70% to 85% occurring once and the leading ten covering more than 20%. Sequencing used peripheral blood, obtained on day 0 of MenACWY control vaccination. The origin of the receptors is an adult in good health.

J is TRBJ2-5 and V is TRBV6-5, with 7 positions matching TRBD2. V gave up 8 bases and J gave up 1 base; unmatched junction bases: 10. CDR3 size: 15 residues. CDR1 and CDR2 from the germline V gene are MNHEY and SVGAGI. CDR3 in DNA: TGTGCCAGCCAACACCTGGGGGGGGGCCAAGAGACCCAGTACTTC. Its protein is CASQHLGGGQETQYF.

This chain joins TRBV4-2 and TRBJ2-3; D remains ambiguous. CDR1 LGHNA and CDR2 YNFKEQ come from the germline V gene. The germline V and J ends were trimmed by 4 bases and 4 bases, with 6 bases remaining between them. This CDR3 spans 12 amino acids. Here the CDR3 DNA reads TGTGCCAGCAGCCTCACACCAGATACGCAGTATTTT. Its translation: CASSLTPDTQYF.

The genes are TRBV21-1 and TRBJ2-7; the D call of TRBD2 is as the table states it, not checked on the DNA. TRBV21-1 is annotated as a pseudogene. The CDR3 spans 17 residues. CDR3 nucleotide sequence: TGTGCCAGCAGCTCCTCAATTCCTAGCGGGACCTCCTACGAGCAGTACTTC. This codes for CASSSSIPSGTSYEQYF.

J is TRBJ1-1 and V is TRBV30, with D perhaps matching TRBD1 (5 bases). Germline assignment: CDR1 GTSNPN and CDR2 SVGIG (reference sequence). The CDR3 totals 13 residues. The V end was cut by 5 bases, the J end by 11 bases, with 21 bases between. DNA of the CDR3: TGTGCCTGGGAGAAACGGACGGGGACCGAGGCTTTCTTT. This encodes CAWEKRTGTEAFF.

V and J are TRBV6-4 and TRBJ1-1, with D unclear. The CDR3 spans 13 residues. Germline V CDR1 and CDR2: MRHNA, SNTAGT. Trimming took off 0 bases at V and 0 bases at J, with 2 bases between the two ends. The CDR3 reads CASSDSMNTEAFF. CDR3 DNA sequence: TGTGCCAGCAGTGACTCGATGAACACTGAAGCTTTCTTT.

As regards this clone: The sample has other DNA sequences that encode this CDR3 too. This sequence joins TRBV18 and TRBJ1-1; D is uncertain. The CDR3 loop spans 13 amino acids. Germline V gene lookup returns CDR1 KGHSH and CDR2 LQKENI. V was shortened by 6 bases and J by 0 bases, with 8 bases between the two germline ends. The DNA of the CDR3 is TGTGCCAGCTCCCCCTCGATGAACACTGAAGCTTTCTTT. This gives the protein CASSPSMNTEAFF.

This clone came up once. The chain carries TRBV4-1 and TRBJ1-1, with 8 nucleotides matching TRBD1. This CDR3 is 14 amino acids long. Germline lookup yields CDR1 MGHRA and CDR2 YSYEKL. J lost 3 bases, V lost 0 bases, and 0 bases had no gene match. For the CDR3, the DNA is TGCGCCAGCAGCCAAGAACAGGGGGACACTGAAGCTTTCTTT. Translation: CASSQEQGDTEAFF.

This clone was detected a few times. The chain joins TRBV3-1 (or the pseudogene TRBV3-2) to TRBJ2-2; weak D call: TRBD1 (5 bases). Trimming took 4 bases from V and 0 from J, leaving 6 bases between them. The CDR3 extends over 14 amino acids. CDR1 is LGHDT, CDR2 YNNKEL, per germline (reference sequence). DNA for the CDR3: TGTGCCAGCAGCCCGACAGCGAACACCGGGGAGCTGTTTTTT. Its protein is CASSPTANTGELFF.

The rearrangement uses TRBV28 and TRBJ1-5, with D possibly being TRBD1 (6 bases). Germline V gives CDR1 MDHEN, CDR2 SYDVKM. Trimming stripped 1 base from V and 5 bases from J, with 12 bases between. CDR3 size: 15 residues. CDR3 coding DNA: TGTGCCAGCAGTTTATTTACAGGGCTGCATCAGCCCCAGCATTTT. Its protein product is CASSLFTGLHQPQHF.

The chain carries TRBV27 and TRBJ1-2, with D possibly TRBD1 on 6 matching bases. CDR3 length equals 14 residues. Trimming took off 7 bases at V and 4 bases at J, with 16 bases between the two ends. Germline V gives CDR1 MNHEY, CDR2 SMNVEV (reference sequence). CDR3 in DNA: TGTGCCAGCAAAAGAGTTGGGGGCAGCTATGGCTACACCTTC. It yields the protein CASKRVGGSYGYTF.

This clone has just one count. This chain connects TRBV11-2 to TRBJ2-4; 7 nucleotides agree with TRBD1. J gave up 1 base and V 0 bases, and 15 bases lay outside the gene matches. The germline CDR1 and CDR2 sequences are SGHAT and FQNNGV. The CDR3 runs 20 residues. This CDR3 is CASSLEGTESIGWAKNIQYF. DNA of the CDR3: TGTGCCAGCAGCTTAGAGGGGACAGAATCGATCGGGTGGGCCAAAAACATTCAGTACTTC.

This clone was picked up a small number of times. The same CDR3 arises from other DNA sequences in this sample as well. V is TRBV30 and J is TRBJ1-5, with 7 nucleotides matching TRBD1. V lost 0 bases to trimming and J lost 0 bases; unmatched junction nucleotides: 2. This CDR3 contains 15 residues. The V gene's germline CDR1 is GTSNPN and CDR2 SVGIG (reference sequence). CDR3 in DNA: TGTGCCTGGAGTGTGGGACAGTATAGCAATCAGCCCCAGCATTTT. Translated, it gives CAWSVGQYSNQPQHF. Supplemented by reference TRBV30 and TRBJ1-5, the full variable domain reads SQTIHQWPATLVQPVGSPLSLECTVEGTSNPNLYWYRQAAGRGLQLLFYSVGIGQISSEVPQNLSASRPQDRQFILSSKKLLLSDSGFYLCAWSVGQYSNQPQHFGDGTRLSIL.

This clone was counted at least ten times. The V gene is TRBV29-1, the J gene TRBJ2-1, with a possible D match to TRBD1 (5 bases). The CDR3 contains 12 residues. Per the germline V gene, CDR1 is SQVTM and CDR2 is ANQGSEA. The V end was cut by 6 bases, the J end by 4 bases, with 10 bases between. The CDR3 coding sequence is TGCAGCGTAACGACAGAATACAATGAGCAGTTCTTC. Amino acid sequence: CSVTTEYNEQFF.

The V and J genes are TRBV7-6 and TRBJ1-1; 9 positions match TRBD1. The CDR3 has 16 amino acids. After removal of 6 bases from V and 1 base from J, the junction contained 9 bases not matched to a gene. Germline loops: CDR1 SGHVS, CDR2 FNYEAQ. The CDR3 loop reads CASSSTGGGGNTEAFF. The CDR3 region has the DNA TGTGCCAGCAGTTCCACAGGGGGCGGGGGGAACACTGAAGCTTTCTTT.

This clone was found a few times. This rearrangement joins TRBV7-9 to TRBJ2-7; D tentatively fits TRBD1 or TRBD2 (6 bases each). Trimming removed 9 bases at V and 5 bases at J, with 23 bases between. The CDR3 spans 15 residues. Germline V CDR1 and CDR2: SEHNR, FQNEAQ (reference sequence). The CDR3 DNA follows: TGTGCCAGTAGCCCAAAGGGGGGCCCAACGGACGAGCAGTACGTC. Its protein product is CASSPKGGPTDEQYV.

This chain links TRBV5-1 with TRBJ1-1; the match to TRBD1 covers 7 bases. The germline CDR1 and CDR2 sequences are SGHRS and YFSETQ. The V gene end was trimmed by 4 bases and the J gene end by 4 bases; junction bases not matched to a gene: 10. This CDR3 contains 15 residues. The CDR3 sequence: CASSLTLEGATEAFF. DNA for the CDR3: TGCGCCAGCAGCCTAACACTAGAGGGGGCCACTGAAGCTTTCTTT.

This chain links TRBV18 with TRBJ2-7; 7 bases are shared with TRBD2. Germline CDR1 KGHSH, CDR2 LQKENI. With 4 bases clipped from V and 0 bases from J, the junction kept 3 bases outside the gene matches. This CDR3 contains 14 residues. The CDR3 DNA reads TGTGCCAGCTCACTCGAGCGGGACTCCTACGAGCAGTACTTC. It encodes CASSLERDSYEQYF.

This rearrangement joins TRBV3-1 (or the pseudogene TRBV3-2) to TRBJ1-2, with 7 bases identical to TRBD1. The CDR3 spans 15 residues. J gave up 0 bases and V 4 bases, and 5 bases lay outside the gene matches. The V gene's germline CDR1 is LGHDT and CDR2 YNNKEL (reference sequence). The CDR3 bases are TGTGCCAGCAGCCTTTTAACAGGGGCTAACTATGGCTACACCTTC. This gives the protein CASSLLTGANYGYTF.

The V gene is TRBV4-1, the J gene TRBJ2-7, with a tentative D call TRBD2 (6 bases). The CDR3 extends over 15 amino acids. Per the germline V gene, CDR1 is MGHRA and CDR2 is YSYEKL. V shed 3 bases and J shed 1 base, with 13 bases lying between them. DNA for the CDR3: TGCGCCAGCAGCCATCTCGGGACTCAATCCTACGAGCAGTACTTC. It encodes CASSHLGTQSYEQYF.

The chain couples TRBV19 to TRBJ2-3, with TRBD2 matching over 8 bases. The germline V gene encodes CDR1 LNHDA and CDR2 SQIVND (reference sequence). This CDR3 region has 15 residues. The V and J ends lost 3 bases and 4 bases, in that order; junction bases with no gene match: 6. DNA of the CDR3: TGTGCCAGTAGTATCCCCGGGAGGGGCGCAGATACGCAGTATTTT. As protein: CASSIPGRGADTQYF.

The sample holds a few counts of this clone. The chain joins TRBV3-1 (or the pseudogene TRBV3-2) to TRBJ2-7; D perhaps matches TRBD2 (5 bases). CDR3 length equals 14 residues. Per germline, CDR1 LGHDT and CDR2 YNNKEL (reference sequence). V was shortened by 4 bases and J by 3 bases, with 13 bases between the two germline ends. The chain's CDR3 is CASSPPGRVYEQYV. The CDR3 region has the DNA TGTGCCAGCAGCCCCCCTGGGCGGGTCTACGAGCAGTACGTC.

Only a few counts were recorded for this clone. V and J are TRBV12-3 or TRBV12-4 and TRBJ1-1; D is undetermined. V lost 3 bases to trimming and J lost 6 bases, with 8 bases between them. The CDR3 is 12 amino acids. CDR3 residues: CASSFTGPEAFF. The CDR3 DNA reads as TGTGCCAGCAGTTTTACCGGCCCTGAAGCTTTCTTT.

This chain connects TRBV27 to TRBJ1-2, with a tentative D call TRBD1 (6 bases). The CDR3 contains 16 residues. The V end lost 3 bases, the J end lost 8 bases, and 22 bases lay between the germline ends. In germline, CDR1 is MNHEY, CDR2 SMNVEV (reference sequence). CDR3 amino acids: CASSLLQGEAILGYTF. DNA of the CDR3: TGTGCCAGCAGTTTGTTACAGGGCGAGGCTATCCTCGGCTACACCTTC.

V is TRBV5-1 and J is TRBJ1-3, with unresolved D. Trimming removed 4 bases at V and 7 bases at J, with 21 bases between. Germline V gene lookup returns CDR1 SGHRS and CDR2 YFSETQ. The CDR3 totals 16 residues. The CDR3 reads CASSPGGGPQSNTIYF. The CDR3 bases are TGCGCCAGCAGCCCTGGCGGTGGGCCCCAGAGTAACACCATATATTTT. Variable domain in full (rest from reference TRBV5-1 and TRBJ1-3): KAGVTQTPRYLIKTRGQQVTLSCSPISGHRSVSWYQQTPGQGLQFLFEYFSETQRNKGNFPGRFSGRQFSNSRSEMNVSTLELGDSALYLCASSPGGGPQSNTIYFGEGSWLTVV.

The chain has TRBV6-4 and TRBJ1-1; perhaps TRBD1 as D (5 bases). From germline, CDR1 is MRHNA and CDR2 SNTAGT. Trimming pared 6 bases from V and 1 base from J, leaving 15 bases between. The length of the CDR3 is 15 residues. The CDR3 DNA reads TGTGCCAGCAGCGCCACCCCGGGACCGAACACTGAAGCTTTCTTT. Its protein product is CASSATPGPNTEAFF.

This chain's CDR3 is CASSPGDIGGRETQYF. The DNA of the CDR3 is TGTGCCAGCAGCCCCGGGGACATCGGGGGGAGAGAGACCCAGTACTTC. The chain is built from TRBV11-3 and TRBJ2-5, with a weak D call TRBD2 (7 bases). The CDR3 has 16 amino acids. Trimming took off 5 bases at V and 4 bases at J, with 20 bases between the two ends. Germline V lookup: CDR1 SGHNT, CDR2 YENEEA.

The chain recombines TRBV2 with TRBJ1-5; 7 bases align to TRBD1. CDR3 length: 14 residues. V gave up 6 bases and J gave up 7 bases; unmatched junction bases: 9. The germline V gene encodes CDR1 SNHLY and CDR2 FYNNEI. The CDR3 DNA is TGTGCCAGCAGCCGGGGACGGGACAGCCAGCCCCAGCATTTT. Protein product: CASSRGRDSQPQHF. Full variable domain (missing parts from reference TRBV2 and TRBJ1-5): EPEVTQTPSHQVTQMGQEVILRCVPISNHLYFYWYRQILGQKVEFLVSFYNNEISEKSEIFDDQFSVERPDGSNFTLKIRSTKLEDSAMYFCASSRGRDSQPQHFGDGTRLSIL.